This is a list of T cell receptor beta chains from one sample in a study of regulatory dendritic cells for organ transplantation. Here immunoSEQ multiplex PCR was the method, and the copy in TCRdb shows in-frame clones only, minus some. The sample holds 20,000 to 25,000 clones; 74% are singletons and the top ten take 0.7% to 1%. The sample was memory CD4+ T cells from blood. The receptors originated from a human donor in good health. Each CDR3 is given with its conserved first and last residue. Fields, in order: V gene, D gene, J gene, clone size, CDR3 DNA, CDR3 protein. D genes are given only for firm matches. Size tells how often a clone was seen (once, few, many) or the class of an expanded clone, and some rows leave it out.

TRBV6-5,NA,TRBJ1-6,NA,TGTGCCAGTAGGGTCCGGGGTAATTCACCCCTCCACTTT,CASRVRGNSPLHF
TRBV2,TRBD1,TRBJ2-5,NA,TGTGCCAGCAGCTCCGGGACAGGGGGCGTGGAGACCCAGTACTTC,CASSSGTGGVETQYF
TRBV6-5,NA,TRBJ1-2,NA,TGTGCCAGCAGTCCCCGGGGGACCCAAATGGATGGCTACACCTTC,CASSPRGTQMDGYTF
TRBV29-1,NA,TRBJ2-3,NA,TGCAGCGTTGAAGATGTTAGGACAATGACCACAGATACGCAGTATTTT,CSVEDVRTMTTDTQYF
TRBV6-5,NA,TRBJ2-7,NA,TGTGCCAGCAGTTACCGGGACAAGAACTACGAGCAGTACTTC,CASSYRDKNYEQYF
TRBV5-4,NA,TRBJ2-5,once,TGTGCCAGCAGCTTGGGAAGGCTAGCGAATCAAGAGACCCAGTACTTC,CASSLGRLANQETQYF
TRBV5-1,TRBD2,TRBJ2-7,NA,TGCGCCAGCAGCTTACTAGCGGGGGACGCCTACGAGCAGTACTTC,CASSLLAGDAYEQYF
TRBV5-4,NA,TRBJ2-5,NA,TGTGCCAGCAGCTTGGAGGGGATACACCAAGAGACCCAGTACTTC,CASSLEGIHQETQYF
TRBV5-1,TRBD1,TRBJ2-5,NA,TGCGCCAGCAGCCGTAGACAGGGGGAGGAAGAGACCCAGTACTTC,CASSRRQGEEETQYF
TRBV7-9,TRBD2,TRBJ2-5,NA,TGTGCCAGCAGGCCCTTCAGGAGCGGGGGGGCCGGGGAGACCCAGTACTTC,CASRPFRSGGAGETQYF
TRBV19,NA,TRBJ1-2,NA,TGTGCCAGTAGTATGGACACCCGCCTTGGCTACACCTTC,CASSMDTRLGYTF